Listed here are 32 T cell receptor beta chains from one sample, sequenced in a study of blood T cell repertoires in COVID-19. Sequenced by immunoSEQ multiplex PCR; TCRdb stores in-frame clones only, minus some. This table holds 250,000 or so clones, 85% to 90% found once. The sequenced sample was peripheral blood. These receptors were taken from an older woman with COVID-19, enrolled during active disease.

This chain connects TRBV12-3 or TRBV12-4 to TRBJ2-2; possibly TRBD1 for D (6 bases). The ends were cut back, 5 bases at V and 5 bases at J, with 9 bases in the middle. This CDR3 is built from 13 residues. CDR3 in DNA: TGTGCCAGCAGTCCGCAGGGGACCGGGGAGCTGTTTTTT. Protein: CASSPQGTGELFF.

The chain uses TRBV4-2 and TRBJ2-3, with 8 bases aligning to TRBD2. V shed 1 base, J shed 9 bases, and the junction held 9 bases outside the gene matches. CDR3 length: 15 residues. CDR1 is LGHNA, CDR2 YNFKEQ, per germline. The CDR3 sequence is CASSQVDGGDETQYF. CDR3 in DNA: TGTGCCAGCAGCCAAGTAGACGGGGGGGACGAAACGCAGTATTTT.

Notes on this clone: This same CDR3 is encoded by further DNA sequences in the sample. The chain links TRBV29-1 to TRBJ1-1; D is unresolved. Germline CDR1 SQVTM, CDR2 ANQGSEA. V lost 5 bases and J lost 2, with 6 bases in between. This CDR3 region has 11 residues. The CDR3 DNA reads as TGCAGCGTTCGGGGTAACACTGAAGCTTTCTTT. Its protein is CSVRGNTEAFF.

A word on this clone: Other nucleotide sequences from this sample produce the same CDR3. CDR3 nucleotides: TGTGCCAGCAGCCGAGACAGCTATGGCTACACCTTC. Protein sequence: CASSRDSYGYTF. This chain links TRBV4-2 with TRBJ1-2; a weak D match, TRBD1 (5 bases). Trimming removed 4 bases from V and 4 bases from J, with 7 bases in between. This CDR3 is built from 12 residues. The germline V gene encodes CDR1 LGHNA and CDR2 YNFKEQ.

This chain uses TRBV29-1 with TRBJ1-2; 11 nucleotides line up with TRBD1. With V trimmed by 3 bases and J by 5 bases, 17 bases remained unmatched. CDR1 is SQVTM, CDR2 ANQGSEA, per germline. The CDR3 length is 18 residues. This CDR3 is CSVERRGTGGTISYGYTF. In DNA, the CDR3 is TGCAGCGTTGAGAGGAGGGGGACAGGGGGAACTATCTCGTATGGCTACACCTTC.

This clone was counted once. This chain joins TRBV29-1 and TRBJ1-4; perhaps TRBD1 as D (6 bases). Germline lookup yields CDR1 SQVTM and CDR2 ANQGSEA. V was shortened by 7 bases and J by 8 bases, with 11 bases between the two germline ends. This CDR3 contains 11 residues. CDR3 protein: CSAGVEEKLFF. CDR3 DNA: TGCAGCGCAGGGGTAGAGGAAAAACTGTTTTTT. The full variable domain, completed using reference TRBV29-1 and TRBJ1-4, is SAVISQKPSRDICQRGTSLTIQCQVDSQVTMMFWYRQQPGQSLTLIATANQGSEATYESGFVIDKFPISRPNLTFSTLTVSNMSPEDSSIYLCSAGVEEKLFFGSGTQLSVL.

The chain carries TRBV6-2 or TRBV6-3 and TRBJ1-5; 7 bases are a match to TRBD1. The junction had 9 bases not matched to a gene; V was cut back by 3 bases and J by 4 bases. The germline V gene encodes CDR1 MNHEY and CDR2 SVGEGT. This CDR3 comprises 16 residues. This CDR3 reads CASSYRSRGRNQPQHF. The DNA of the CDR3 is TGTGCCAGCAGTTATCGGAGCAGGGGGAGAAATCAGCCCCAGCATTTT.

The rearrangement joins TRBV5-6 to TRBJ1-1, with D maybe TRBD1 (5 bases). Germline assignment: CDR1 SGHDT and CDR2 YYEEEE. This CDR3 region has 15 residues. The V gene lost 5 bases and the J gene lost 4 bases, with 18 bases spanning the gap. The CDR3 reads CASSLPPGAGTEAFF. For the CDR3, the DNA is TGTGCCAGCAGTTTGCCCCCTGGGGCCGGCACTGAAGCTTTCTTT.

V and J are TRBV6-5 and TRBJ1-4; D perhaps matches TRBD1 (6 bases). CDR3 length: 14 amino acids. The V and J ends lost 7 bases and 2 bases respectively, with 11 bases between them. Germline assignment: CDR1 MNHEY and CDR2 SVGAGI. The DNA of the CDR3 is TGTGCCAGCAACAGGGCGACGACTAATGAAAAACTGTTTTTT. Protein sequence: CASNRATTNEKLFF.

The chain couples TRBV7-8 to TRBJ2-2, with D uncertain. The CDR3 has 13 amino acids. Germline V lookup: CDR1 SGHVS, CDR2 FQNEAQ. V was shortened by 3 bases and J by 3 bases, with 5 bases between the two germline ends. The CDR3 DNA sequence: TGTGCCAGCAGCTTTCTTGACACCGGGGAGCTGTTTTTT. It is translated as CASSFLDTGELFF.

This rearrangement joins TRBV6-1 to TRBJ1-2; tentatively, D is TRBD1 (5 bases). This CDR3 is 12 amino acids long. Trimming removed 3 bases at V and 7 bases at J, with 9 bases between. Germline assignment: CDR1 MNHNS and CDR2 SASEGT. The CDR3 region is CASSDGHLGYTF. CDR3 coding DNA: TGTGCCAGCAGTGACGGACATCTTGGCTACACCTTC.

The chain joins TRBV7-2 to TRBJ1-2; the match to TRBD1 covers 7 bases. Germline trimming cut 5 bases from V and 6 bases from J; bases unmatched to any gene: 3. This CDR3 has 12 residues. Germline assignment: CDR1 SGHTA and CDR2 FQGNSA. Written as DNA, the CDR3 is TGTGCCAGCAGCCGACAGGGAAATGGCTACACCTTC. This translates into CASSRQGNGYTF.

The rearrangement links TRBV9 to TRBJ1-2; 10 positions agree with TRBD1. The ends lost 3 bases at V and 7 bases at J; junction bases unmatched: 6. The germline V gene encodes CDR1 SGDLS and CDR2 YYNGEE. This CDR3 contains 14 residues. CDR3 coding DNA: TGTGCCAGCAGCGCGGGACAGGGGATCCGTGGCTACACCTTC. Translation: CASSAGQGIRGYTF.

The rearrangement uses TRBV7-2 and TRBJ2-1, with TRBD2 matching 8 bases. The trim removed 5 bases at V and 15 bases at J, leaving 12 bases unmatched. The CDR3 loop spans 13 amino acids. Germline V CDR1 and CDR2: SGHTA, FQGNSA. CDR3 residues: CASSPRGLAEMFF. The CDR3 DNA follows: TGTGCCAGCAGCCCCCGCGGACTAGCCGAAATGTTCTTC.

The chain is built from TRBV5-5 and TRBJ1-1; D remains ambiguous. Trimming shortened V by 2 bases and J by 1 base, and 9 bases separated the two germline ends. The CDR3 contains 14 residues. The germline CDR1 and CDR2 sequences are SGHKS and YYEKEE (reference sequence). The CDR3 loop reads CASSLRTENTEAFF. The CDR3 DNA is TGTGCCAGCAGCTTAAGGACTGAGAACACTGAAGCTTTCTTT.

CDR3 sequence (DNA): TGTGCCATCAGCCCTTTGGGGGGCTCCTATAATTCACCCCTCCACTTT. This sequence encodes CAISPLGGSYNSPLHF. V is TRBV10-3 and J is TRBJ1-6, with a possible D match to TRBD1 (5 bases). Trimming left V 6 bases short and J 0 bases short, with 12 bases between. From germline, CDR1 is ENHRY and CDR2 SYGVKD. The CDR3 covers 16 residues.

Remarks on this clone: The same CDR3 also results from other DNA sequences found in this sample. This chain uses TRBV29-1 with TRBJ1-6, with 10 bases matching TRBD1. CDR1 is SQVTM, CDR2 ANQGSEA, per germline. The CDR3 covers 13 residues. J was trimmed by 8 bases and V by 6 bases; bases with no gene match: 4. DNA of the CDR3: TGCAGCGTGAGGACAGGGGGGGATTCACCCCTCCACTTT. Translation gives CSVRTGGDSPLHF.

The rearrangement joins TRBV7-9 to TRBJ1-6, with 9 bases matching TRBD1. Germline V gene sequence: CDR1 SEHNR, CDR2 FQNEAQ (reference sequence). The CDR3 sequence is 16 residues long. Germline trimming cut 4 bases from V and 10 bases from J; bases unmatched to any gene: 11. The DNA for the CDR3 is TGTGCCAGCAGCTGGACCGTTGGGACAGGGTACTCACCCCTCCACTTT. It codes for CASSWTVGTGYSPLHF. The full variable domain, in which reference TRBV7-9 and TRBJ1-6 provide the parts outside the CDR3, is DTGVSQNPRHKITKRGQNVTFRCDPISEHNRLYWYRQTLGQGPEFLTYFQNEAQLEKSRLLSDRFSAERPKGSFSTLEIQRTEQGDSAMYLCASSWTVGTGYSPLHFGNGTRLTVT.

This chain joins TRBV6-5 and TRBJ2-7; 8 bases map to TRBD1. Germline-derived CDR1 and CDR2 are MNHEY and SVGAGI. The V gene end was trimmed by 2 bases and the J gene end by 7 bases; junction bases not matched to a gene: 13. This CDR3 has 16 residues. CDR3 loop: CASSYLMRQGNSEQYF. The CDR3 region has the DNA TGTGCCAGCAGTTACCTGATGCGACAGGGGAATTCGGAGCAGTACTTC.

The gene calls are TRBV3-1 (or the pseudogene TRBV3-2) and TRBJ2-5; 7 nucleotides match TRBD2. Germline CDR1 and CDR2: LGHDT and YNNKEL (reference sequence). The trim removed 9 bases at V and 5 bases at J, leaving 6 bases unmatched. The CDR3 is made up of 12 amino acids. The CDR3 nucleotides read TGTGCCAGTTGGGCCGGGGGGGAGACCCAGTACTTC. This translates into CASWAGGETQYF.

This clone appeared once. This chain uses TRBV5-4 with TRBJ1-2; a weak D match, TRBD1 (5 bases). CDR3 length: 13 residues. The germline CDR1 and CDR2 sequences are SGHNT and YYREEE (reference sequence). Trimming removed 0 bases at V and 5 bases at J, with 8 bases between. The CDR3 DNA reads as TGTGCCAGCAGCTTGGAGACAGCTTATGGCTACACCTTC. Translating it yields CASSLETAYGYTF.

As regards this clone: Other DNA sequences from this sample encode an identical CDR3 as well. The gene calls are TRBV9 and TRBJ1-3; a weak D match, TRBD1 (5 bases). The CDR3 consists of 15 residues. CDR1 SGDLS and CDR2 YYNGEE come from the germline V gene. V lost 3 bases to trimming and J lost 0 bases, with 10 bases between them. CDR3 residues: CASSAGGGSGNTIYF. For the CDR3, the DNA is TGTGCCAGCAGCGCCGGGGGTGGCTCTGGAAACACCATATATTTT.

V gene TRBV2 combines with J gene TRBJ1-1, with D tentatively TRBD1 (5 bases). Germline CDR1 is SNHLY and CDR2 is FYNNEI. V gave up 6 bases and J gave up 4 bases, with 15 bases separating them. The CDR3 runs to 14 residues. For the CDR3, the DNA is TGTGCCAGCAGAATAGACAGTTCGGGCACTGAAGCTTTCTTT. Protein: CASRIDSSGTEAFF.

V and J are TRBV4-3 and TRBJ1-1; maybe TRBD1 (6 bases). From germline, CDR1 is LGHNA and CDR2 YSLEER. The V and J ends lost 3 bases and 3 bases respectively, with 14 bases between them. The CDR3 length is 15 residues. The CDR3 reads CASSHLTGLDTEAFF. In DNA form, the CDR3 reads TGCGCCAGCAGCCACTTAACAGGGTTGGACACTGAAGCTTTCTTT.

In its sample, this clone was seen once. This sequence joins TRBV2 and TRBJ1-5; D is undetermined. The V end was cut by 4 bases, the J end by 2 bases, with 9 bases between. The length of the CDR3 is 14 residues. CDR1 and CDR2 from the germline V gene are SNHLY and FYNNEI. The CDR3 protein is CASSALGGNQPQHF. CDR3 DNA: TGTGCCAGCAGTGCCCTTGGAGGCAATCAGCCCCAGCATTTT.

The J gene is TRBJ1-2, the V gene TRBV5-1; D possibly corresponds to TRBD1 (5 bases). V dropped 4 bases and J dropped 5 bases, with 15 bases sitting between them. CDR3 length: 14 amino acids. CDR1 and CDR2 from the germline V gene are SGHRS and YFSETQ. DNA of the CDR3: TGCGCCAGCAGCCCCCAGACCGGGGGATATGGCTACACCTTC. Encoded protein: CASSPQTGGYGYTF. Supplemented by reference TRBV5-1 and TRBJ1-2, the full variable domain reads KAGVTQTPRYLIKTRGQQVTLSCSPISGHRSVSWYQQTPGQGLQFLFEYFSETQRNKGNFPGRFSGRQFSNSRSEMNVSTLELGDSALYLCASSPQTGGYGYTFGSGTRLTVV.

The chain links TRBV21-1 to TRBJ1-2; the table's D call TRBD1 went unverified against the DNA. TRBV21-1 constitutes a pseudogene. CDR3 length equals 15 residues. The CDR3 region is CASVNRGGRPYGYTF. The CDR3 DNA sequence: TGTGCCAGCGTAAACAGGGGTGGTAGGCCCTATGGCTACACCTTC.

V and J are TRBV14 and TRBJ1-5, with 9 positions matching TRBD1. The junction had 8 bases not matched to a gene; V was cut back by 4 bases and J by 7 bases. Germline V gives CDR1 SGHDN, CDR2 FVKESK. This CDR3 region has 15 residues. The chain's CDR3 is CASSLTGGPGQPQHF. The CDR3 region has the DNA TGTGCCAGCAGCCTCACAGGGGGCCCTGGGCAGCCCCAGCATTTT.

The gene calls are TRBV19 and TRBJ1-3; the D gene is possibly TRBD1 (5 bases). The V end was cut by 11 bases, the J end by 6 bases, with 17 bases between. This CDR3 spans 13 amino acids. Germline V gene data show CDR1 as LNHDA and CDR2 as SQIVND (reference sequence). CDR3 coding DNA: TGTGCCGCCAGCCCAGGGAAATTAAACACCATATATTTT. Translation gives CAASPGKLNTIYF.

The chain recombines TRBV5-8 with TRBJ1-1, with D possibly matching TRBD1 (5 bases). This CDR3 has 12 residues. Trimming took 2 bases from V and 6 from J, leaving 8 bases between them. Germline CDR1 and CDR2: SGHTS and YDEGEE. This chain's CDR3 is CASSFQGSEAFF. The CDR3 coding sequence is TGTGCCAGCAGCTTCCAGGGATCTGAAGCTTTCTTT.

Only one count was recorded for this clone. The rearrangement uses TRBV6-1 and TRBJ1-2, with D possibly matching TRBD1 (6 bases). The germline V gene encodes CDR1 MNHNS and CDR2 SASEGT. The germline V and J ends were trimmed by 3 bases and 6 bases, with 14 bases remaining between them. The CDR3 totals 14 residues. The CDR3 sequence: CASSDPGWGHGYTF. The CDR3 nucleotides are TGTGCCAGCAGTGATCCAGGATGGGGGCATGGCTACACCTTC.

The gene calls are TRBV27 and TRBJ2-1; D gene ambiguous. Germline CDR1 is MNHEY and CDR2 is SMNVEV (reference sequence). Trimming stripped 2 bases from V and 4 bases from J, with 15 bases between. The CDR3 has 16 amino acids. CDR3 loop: CASSLEVGGAYNEQFF. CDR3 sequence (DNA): TGTGCCAGCAGTTTAGAGGTCGGCGGAGCGTACAATGAGCAGTTCTTC.